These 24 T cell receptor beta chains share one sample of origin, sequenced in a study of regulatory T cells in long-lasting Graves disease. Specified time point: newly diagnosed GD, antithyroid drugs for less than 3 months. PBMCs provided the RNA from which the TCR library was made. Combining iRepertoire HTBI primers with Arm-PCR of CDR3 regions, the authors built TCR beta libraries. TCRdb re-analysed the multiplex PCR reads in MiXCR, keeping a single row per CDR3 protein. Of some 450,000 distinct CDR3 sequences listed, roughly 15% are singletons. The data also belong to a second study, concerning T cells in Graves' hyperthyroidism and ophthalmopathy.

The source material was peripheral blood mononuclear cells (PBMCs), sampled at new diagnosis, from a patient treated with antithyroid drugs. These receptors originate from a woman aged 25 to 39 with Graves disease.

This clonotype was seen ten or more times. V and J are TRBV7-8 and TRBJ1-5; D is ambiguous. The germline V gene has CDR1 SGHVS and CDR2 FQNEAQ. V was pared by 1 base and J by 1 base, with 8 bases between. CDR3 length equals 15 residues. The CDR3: CASSLVPGSNQPQHF. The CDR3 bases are TGTGCCAGCAGCTTAGTCCCCGGGAGCAATCAGCCCCAGCATTTT.

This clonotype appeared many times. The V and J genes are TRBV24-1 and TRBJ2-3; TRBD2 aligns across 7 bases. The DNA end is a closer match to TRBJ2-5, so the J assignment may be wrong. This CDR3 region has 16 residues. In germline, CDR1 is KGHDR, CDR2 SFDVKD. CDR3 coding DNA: TGTGCCACCAGTGACCGGGACCGACAAGCGGGGGAGACCCAGTACTTC. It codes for CATSDRDRQAGETQYF.

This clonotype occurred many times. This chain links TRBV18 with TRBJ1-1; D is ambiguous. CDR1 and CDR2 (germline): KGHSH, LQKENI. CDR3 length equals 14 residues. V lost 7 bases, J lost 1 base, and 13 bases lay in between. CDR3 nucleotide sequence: TGTGCCAGCTATATTGGAGGAGGGAACACTGAAGCTTTCTTT. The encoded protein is CASYIGGGNTEAFF.

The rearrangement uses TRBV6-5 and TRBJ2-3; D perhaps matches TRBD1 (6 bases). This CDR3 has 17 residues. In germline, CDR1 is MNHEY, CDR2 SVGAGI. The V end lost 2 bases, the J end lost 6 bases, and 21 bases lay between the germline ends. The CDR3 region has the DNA TGTGCCAGCAGTTACCTCATGGGGGCCCAAGATCGGGATACGCAGTATTTT. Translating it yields CASSYLMGAQDRDTQYF.

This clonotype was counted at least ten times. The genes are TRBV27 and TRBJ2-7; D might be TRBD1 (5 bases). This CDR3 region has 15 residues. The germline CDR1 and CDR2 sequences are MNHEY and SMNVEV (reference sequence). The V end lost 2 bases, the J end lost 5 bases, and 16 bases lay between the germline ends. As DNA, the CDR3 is TGTGCCAGCAGTTTAAGTTGGCAGGGTTTGCACGAGCAGTACTTC. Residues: CASSLSWQGLHEQYF.

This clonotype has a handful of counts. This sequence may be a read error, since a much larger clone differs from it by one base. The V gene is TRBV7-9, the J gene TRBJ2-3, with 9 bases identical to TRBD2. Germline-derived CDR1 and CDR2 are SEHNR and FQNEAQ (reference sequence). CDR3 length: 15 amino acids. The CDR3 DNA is TGTGCCAGCAGCATAGCGGGAGCTGTGACAGATACGCGGTATTTT. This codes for CASSIAGAVTDTRYF. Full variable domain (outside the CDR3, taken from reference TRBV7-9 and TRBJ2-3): DTGVSQNPRHKITKRGQNVTFRCDPISEHNRLYWYRQTLGQGPEFLTYFQNEAQLEKSRLLSDRFSAERPKGSFSTLEIQRTEQGDSAMYLCASSIAGAVTDTRYFGPGTRLTVL.

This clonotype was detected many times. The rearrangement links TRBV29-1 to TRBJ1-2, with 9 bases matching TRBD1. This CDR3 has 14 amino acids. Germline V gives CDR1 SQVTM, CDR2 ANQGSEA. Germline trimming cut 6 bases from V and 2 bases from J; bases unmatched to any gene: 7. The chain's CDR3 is CSVPLGTGNYGYTF. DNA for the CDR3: TGCAGCGTACCCCTAGGGACAGGGAACTATGGCTACACCTTC.

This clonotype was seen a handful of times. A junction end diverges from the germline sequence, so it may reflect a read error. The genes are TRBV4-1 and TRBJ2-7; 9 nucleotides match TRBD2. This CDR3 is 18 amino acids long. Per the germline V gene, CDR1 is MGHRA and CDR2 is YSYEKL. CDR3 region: CASSHLQRRLAESREQYF. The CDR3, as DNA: TGTGCCAGCAGCCACTTGCAGAGGAGACTAGCGGAATCCCGCGAGCAGTACTTC.

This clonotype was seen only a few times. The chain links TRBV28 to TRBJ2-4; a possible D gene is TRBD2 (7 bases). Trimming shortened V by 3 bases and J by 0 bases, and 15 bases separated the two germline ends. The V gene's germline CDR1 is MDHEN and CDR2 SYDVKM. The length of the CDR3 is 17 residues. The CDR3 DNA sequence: TGTGCCAGCAGTTTCCGGCCGGGGGGCCTAGCCAAAAACATTCAGTACTTC. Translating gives CASSFRPGGLAKNIQYF.

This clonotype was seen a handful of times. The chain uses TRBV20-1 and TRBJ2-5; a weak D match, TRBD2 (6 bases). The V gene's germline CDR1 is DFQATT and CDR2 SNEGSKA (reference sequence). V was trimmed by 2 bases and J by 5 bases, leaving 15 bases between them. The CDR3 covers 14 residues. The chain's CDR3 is CSARPLTSQETQYF. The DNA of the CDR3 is TGCAGTGCTAGACCCTTGACTAGTCAGGAGACCCAGTACTTC.

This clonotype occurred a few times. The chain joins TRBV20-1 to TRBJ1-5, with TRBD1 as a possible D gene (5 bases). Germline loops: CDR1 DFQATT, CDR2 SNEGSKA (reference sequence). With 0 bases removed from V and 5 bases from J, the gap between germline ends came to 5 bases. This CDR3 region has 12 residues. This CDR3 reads CSAREGDQPQHF. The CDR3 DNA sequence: TGCAGTGCTAGAGAAGGGGATCAGCCCCAGCATTTT.

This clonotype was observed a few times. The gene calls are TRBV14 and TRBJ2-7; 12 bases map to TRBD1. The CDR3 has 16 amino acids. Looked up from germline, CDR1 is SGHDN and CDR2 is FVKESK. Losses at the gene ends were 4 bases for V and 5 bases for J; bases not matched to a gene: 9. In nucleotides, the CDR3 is TGTGCCAGCAGCCCATTTCGGGACAGGGGGCAAGACGAGCAGTACTTC. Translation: CASSPFRDRGQDEQYF.

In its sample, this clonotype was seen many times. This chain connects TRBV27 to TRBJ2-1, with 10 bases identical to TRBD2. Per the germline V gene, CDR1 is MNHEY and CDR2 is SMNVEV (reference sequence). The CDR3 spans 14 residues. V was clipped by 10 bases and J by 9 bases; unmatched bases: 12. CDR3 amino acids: CATRSAGGPGEQFF. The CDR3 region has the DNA TGTGCCACCCGCTCAGCGGGAGGGCCCGGTGAGCAGTTCTTC.

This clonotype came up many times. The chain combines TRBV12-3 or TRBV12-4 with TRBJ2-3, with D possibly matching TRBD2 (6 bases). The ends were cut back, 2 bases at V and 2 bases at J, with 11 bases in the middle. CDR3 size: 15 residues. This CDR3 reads CASSLTAGYTDTQYF. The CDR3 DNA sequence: TGTGCCAGCAGTTTAACGGCGGGATACACAGATACGCAGTATTTT.

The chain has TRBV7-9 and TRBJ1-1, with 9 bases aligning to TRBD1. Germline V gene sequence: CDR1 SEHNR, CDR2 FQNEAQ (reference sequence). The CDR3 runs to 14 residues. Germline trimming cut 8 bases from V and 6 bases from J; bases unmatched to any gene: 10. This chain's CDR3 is CASGPGTGSAEAFF. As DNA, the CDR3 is TGTGCCAGCGGACCCGGGACAGGGAGTGCTGAAGCTTTCTTT.

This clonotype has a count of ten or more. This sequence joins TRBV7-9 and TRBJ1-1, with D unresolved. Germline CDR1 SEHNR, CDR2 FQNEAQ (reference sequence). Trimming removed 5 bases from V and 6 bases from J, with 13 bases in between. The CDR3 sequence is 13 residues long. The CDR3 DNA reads TGTGCCAGCAGCCCAGACACCGCCCCTGAAGCTTTCTTT. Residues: CASSPDTAPEAFF.

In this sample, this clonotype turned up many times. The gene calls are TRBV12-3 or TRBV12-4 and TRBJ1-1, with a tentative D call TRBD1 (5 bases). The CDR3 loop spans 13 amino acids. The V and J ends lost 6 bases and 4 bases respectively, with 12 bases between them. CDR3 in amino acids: CASSTGVFTEAFF. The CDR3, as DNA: TGTGCCAGCAGCACAGGTGTATTCACTGAAGCTTTCTTT.

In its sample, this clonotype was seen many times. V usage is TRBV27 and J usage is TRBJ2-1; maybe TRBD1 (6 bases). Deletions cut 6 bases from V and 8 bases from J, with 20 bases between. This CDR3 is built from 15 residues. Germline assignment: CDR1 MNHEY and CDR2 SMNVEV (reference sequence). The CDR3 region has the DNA TGTGCCAGCAGACCTCATGACAGGATTCTCGATGAGCAGTTCTTC. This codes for CASRPHDRILDEQFF.

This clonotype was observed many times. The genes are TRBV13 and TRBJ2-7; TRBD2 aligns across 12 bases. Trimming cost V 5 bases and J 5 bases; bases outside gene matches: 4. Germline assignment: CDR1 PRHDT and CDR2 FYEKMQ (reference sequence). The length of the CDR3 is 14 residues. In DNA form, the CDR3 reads TGTGCCAGCAGCACACTAGCGGGAGGACACGAGCAGTACTTC. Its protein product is CASSTLAGGHEQYF.

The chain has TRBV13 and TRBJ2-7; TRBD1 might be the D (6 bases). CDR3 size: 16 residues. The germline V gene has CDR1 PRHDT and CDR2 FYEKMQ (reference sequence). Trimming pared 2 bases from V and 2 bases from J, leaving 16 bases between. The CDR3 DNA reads TGTGCCAGCAGCTTATTGGGCCCACAGGGAGCCTACGAGCAGTACTTC. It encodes CASSLLGPQGAYEQYF.

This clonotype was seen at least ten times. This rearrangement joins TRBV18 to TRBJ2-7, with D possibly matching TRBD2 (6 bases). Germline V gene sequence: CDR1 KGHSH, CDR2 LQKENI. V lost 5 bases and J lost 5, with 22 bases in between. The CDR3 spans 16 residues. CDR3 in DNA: TGTGCCAGCTCATCACTACCCGGGCGGGATGACCACGAGCAGTACTTC. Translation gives CASSSLPGRDDHEQYF. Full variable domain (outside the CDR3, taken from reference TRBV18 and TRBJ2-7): NAGVMQNPRHLVRRRGQEARLRCSPMKGHSHVYWYRQLPEEGLKFMVYLQKENIIDESGMPKERFSAEFPKEGPSILRIQQVVRGDSAAYFCASSSLPGRDDHEQYFGPGTRLTVT.

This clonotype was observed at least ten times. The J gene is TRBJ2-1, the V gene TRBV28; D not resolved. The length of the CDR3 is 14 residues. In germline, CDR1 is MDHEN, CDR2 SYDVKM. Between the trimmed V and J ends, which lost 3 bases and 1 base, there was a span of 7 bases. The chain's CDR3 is CASSFMGSYNEQFF. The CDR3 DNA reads TGTGCCAGCAGTTTCATGGGTTCCTACAATGAGCAGTTCTTC.

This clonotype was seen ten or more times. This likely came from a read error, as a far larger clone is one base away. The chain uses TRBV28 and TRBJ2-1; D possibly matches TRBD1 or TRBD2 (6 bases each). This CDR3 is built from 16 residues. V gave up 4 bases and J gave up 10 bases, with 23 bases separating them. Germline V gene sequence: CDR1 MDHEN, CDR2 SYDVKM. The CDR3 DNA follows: TGTGCCAGCAGTTCGCGCATCAGGGGAGGAATCTACGAGCAGTTCTTC. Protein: CASSSRIRGGIYEQFF.

CDR3 coding DNA: TGTGCCAGCAGCCCCCGGGATTTCCCTAACTATGGCTACACCTTC. This encodes CASSPRDFPNYGYTF. The chain uses TRBV9 and TRBJ1-2; D ambiguous. Germline V gene lookup returns CDR1 SGDLS and CDR2 YYNGEE. V was pared by 4 bases and J by 0 bases, with 13 bases between. The length of the CDR3 is 15 residues.